A selection of T cell receptor beta chains follows, all from one sample in a study of T-cell reconstitution after alpha-beta-depleted transplantation in children. TCRdb processed the PCR reads anew with MiXCR; each CDR3 protein has one entry. The data show about 300,000 distinct CDR3 sequences, nearly 8% seen once. Here the sequenced sample was peripheral blood, taken 360 days after TCRalphabeta/CD19-depleted stem cell transplant. These receptors were taken from a female patient between 2 and 10 years old who had a stem cell transplant for Fanconi anemia, so the T cells may come from the graft donor. The CDR3 runs from the conserved cysteine through the conserved F or W. The D gene is left open where the match is weak. The size of a clone is reported for some rows only, either as once, few or many, or as a class for expanded clones.

few	TRBJ2-1	16	TRBD2	TRBV7-3	CASSLNPAGGPGEQFF	TGTGCCAGCAGCTTAAATCCAGCGGGAGGGCCAGGGGAGCAGTTCTTC
many	TRBJ1-5	17	-	TRBV12-3/TRBV12-4	CASSLDRREGSNQPQHF	TGTGCCAGCAGCCTGGACCGGCGTGAGGGCAGCAATCAGCCCCAGCATTTT
many	TRBJ1-2	16	-	TRBV9	CASSVESRVTNYGYTF	TGTGCCAGCAGCGTAGAATCCAGGGTCACTAACTATGGCTACACCTTC
many	TRBJ2-1	12	TRBD1	TRBV6-2/TRBV6-3	CASSSRTGEQFF	TGTGCCAGCAGTTCTAGGACAGGGGAGCAGTTCTTC
many	TRBJ1-1	14	-	TRBV18	CASSPGRTNTEAFF	TGTGCCAGCTCACCCGGCAGAACGAACACTGAAGCTTTCTTT
many	TRBJ1-4	14	TRBD1	TRBV29-1	CSDGTGSSNEKLFF	TGCAGCGACGGGACAGGCTCATCTAATGAAAAACTGTTTTTT
few	TRBJ2-7	15	-	TRBV7-3	CASSFRAGTRYEQYF	TGTGCCAGCAGCTTCAGGGCAGGGACGCGATACGAGCAGTACTTC
-	TRBJ1-1	14	TRBD1	TRBV7-2	CASSPQGASTEAFF	TGTGCCAGCAGCCCTCAGGGGGCGAGCACTGAAGCTTTCTTT
few	TRBJ1-1	16	-	TRBV27	CASILRRGPVDTEAFF	TGTGCCAGCATCCTGCGTCGGGGCCCGGTGGACACTGAAGCTTTCTTT
-	TRBJ2-7	14	TRBD2	TRBV6-2/TRBV6-3	CASNPSGDSYEQYF	TGTGCCAGCAACCCTAGCGGTGACTCCTACGAGCAGTACTTC
few	TRBJ2-7	12	-	TRBV3-1	CASSQLAYEQYF	TGTGCCAGCAGCCAACTCGCCTACGAGCAGTACTTC
many	TRBJ2-2	13	-	TRBV20-1	CSARDTVSGELFF	TGCAGTGCTAGAGATACGGTATCCGGGGAGCTGTTTTTT
-	TRBJ1-2	14	-	TRBV6-1	CASRLTEPNYGYTF	TGTGCCAGCAGGTTGACAGAACCCAACTATGGCTACACCTTC
-	TRBJ2-3	15	-	TRBV9	CASSVVGWGTDTQYF	TGTGCCAGCAGCGTAGTTGGTTGGGGCACAGATACGCAGTATTTT
-	TRBJ1-2	14	-	TRBV6-1	CASSLTEANYGYTF	TGTGCCAGCAGCCTAACAGAAGCTAACTATGGCTACACCTTC
many	TRBJ2-2	16	-	TRBV12-3/TRBV12-4	CASSLRAGLATGELFF	TGTGCCAGCAGTTTACGGGCGGGACTTGCCACCGGGGAGCTGTTTTTT
-	TRBJ1-2	13	-	TRBV20-1	CSATSGRGYGYTF	-
many	TRBJ1-1	15	-	TRBV28	CASSLPRGHPTEAFF	TGTGCCAGCAGTCTACCCCGAGGGCACCCCACTGAAGCTTTCTTT
many	TRBJ2-2	14	-	TRBV20-1	CSAPGAPYTGELFF	TGCAGTGCTCCAGGGGCACCGTACACCGGGGAGCTGTTTTTT
many	TRBJ2-3	15	-	TRBV9	CASSVGGLSTDTQYF	TGTGCCAGCAGCGTAGGGGGACTTTCCACAGATACGCAGTATTTT
-	TRBJ2-2	19	TRBD1	TRBV12-3/TRBV12-4	CASSLQGAIPGPFSGELFF	TGTGCCAGCAGTTTACAGGGGGCGATCCCCGGACCTTTCTCCGGGGAGCTGTTTTTT
many	TRBJ2-3	14	TRBD1	TRBV4-3	CASSQGQGSDTQYF	TGCGCCAGCAGCCAAGGACAGGGATCAGATACGCAGTATTTT
many	TRBJ2-1	13	-	TRBV7-2	CASSPEFPNEQFF	TGTGCCAGCAGCCCCGAATTCCCAAATGAGCAGTTCTTC
many	TRBJ1-2	12	TRBD1	TRBV6-5	CASRQGYYGYTF	TGTGCCAGCAGACAGGGGTACTATGGCTACACCTTC
few	TRBJ2-2	14	TRBD2	TRBV20-1	CSARAGGDTGELFF	TGCAGTGCTAGAGCGGGAGGGGACACCGGGGAGCTGTTTTTT
many	TRBJ2-1	15	-	TRBV5-1	CASSLDSASYNEQFF	TGCGCCAGCAGCTTGGACAGCGCTTCCTACAATGAGCAGTTCTTC
many	TRBJ2-6	19	-	TRBV6-1	CASRRIASGFSSGANVLTF	TGTGCCAGCAGGCGCATTGCGTCCGGGTTTAGCTCTGGGGCCAACGTCCTGACTTTC
many	TRBJ2-3	16	TRBD2	TRBV20-1	CSARYMGLEFADTQYF	TGCAGTGCTAGATATATGGGACTAGAGTTCGCAGATACGCAGTATTTT
many	TRBJ2-3	14	-	TRBV12-3/TRBV12-4	CASSFGASTDTQYF	TGTGCCAGCAGTTTTGGGGCCTCCACAGATACGCAGTATTTT
many	TRBJ2-7	14	-	TRBV27	CASSLAAPSYEQYF	TGTGCCAGCAGTTTAGCGGCCCCTAGCTACGAGCAGTACTTC
many	TRBJ2-3	13	-	TRBV9	CASSVVGTDTQYF	TGTGCCAGCAGCGTAGTTGGGACAGATACGCAGTATTTT
few	TRBJ1-1	14	-	TRBV6-2/TRBV6-3	CASSYVQGSPEAFF	TGTGCCAGCAGTTACGTTCAGGGTAGCCCTGAAGCTTTCTTT
many	TRBJ2-3	16	TRBD2	TRBV9	CASSSSGGASTDTQYF	TGTGCCAGCAGCTCTAGCGGGGGGGCCAGCACAGATACGCAGTATTTT
few	TRBJ1-1	16	-	TRBV7-8	CASSIMGPGPHTEAFF	TGTGCCAGCAGCATTATGGGCCCAGGGCCCCACACTGAAGCTTTCTTT
many	TRBJ2-2	18	-	TRBV9	CASSPGRGSIVGTGELFF	TGTGCCAGCAGCCCCGGTCGTGGGTCCATCGTGGGGACCGGGGAGCTGTTTTTT
many	TRBJ1-5	13	TRBD1	TRBV30	CAWSGQGDQPQHF	TGTGCCTGGAGCGGACAGGGCGATCAGCCCCAGCATTTT
once	TRBJ2-1	17	TRBD2	TRBV19	CASSIQRLAGLYNEQFF	TGTGCCAGTAGTATTCAACGACTAGCGGGGTTATACAATGAGCAGTTCTTC
many	TRBJ2-5	14	-	TRBV5-1	CASSGGNREETQYF	TGCGCCAGCAGCGGAGGGAATAGAGAAGAGACCCAGTACTTC
many	TRBJ2-7	16	TRBD1	TRBV25-1	CASGLTWGQGIHEQYF	TGTGCCAGCGGTTTAACGTGGGGACAGGGCATCCACGAGCAGTACTTC
many	TRBJ2-3	13	-	TRBV4-3	CASATGVADTQYF	TGCGCCAGCGCGACGGGAGTCGCAGATACGCAGTATTTT
few	TRBJ1-5	14	TRBD1	TRBV4-1	CASQPGQGTQPQHF	TGCGCCAGCCAACCGGGACAGGGAACTCAGCCCCAGCATTTT
many	TRBJ2-5	13	-	TRBV5-1	CASSTEGQETQYF	TGCGCCAGCAGCACGGAGGGGCAGGAGACCCAGTACTTC
-	TRBJ2-4	19	TRBD1	TRBV6-1	CASSEPMGDSDRVKNIQYF	TGTGCCAGCAGTGAACCGATGGGGGATTCCGACAGGGTCAAAAACATTCAGTACTTC
many	TRBJ1-1	14	-	TRBV5-1	CASSLASANTEAFF	TGCGCCAGCAGCTTGGCCAGTGCAAACACTGAAGCTTTCTTT
once	TRBJ1-2	13	-	TRBV12-3/TRBV12-4	CASRLRDTYGYTF	TGTGCCAGCAGGCTGCGGGACACCTATGGCTACACCTTC
many	TRBJ2-5	15	-	TRBV6-5	CASSYSDGNQETQYF	TGTGCCAGCAGTTACTCGGACGGTAACCAAGAGACCCAGTACTTC
-	TRBJ1-5	13	-	TRBV7-2	CASSLRTAQPQHF	TGTGCCAGCAGCCTGCGGACAGCACAGCCCCAGCATTTT
few	TRBJ2-7	14	-	TRBV27	CASSNVGSHYEQYF	TGTGCCAGCAGCAATGTGGGGAGCCACTACGAGCAGTACTTC
-	TRBJ2-3	18	-	TRBV28	CASSFSWAAAALLSSQYF	TGTGCCAGCAGTTTCTCTTGGGCAGCGGCGGCCCTCCTCTCCTCGCAGTATTTT
few	TRBJ2-2	16	-	TRBV5-1	CASSATGSPGTGELFF	TGCGCCAGCAGTGCTACGGGGTCCCCTGGGACCGGGGAGCTGTTTTTT
-	TRBJ1-1	13	-	TRBV4-2	CASSQDISYEAFF	TGTGCCAGCAGCCAAGATATAAGTTATGAAGCTTTCTTT
many	TRBJ1-2	16	-	TRBV4-3	CASSQDRQDLWYGYTF	TGCGCCAGCAGCCAAGATCGGCAGGACCTCTGGTATGGCTACACCTTC
many	TRBJ2-3	14	-	TRBV3-1	CASSQQGITDTQYF	TGTGCCAGCAGCCAACAGGGAATCACAGATACGCAGTATTTT
-	TRBJ1-1	12	-	TRBV6-2/TRBV6-3	CASNQLNTEAFF	TGTGCCAGCAACCAGCTGAACACTGAAGCTTTCTTT
-	TRBJ2-7	15	-	TRBV20-1	CSAESRTSSSYEQYF	TGCAGTGCAGAATCCCGGACTTCAAGCTCCTACGAGCAGTACTTC
many	TRBJ2-1	16	-	TRBV4-2	CASSQAMAFPYNEQFF	TGTGCCAGCAGCCAAGCTATGGCTTTTCCCTACAATGAGCAGTTCTTC
few	TRBJ1-1	13	-	TRBV12-3/TRBV12-4	CASSFGGSTEAFF	TGTGCCAGCAGTTTTGGGGGATCCACTGAAGCTTTCTTT
-	TRBJ2-5	15	TRBD2	TRBV5-1	CASSLRLAGKETQYF	TGCGCCAGCAGCTTGCGGCTAGCGGGCAAAGAGACCCAGTACTTC
-	TRBJ1-5	16	TRBD1	TRBV5-1	CASSPGTGVYNQPQHF	TGCGCCAGCAGCCCGGGGACAGGGGTTTACAATCAGCCCCAGCATTTT
many	TRBJ2-1	12	-	TRBV10-3	CAISENRDEQFF	TGTGCCATCAGTGAGAACAGGGACGAGCAGTTCTTC